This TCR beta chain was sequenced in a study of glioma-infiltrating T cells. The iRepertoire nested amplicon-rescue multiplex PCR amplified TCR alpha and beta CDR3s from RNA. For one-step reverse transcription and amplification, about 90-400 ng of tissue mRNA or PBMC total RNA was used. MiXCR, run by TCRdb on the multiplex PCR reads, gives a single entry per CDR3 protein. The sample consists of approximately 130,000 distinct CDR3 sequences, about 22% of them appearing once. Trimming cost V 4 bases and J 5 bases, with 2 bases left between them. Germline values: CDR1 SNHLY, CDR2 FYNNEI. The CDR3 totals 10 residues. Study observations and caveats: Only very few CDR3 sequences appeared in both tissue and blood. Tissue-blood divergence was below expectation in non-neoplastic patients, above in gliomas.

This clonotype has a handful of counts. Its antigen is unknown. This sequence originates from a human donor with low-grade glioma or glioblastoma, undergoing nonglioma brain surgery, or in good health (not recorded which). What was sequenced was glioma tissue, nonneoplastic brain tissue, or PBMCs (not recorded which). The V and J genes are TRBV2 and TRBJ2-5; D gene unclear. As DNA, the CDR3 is TGTGCCAGCAGTGTGGAGACCCAGTACTTC. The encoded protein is CASSVETQYF.